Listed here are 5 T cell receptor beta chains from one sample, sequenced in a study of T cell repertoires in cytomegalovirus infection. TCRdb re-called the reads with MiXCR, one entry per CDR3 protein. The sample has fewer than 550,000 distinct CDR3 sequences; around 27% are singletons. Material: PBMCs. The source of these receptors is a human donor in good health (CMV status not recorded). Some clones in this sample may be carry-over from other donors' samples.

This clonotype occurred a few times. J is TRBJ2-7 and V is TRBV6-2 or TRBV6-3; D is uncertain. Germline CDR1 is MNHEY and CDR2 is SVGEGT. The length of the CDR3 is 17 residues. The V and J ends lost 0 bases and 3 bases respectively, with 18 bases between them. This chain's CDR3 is CASSYSSQAKALYEQYF. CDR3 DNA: TGTGCCAGCAGTTACTCGAGCCAGGCCAAGGCCCTCTACGAGCAGTACTTC.

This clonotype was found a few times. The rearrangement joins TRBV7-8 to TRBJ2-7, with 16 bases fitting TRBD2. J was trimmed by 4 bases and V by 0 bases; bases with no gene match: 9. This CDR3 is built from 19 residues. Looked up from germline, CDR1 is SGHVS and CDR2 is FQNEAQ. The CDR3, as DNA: TGTGCCAGCAGCTTAGCAGTCCCGGGACTAGCGGGAGGGTCGTACGAGCAGTACGTC. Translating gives CASSLAVPGLAGGSYEQYV.

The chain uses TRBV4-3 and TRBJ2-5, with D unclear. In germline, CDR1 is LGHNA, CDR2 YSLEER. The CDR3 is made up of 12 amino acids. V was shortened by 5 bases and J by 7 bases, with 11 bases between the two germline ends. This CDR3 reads CASSYGAGTQYF. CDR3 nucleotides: TGCGCCAGCAGCTACGGAGCAGGGACCCAGTACTTC.

The CDR3 sequence is CSAASSYEQYF. CDR3 sequence (DNA): TGCAGTGCCGCGAGTTCCTACGAGCAGTACTTC. J is TRBJ2-7 and V is TRBV20-1, with D unclear. Trimming removed 6 bases from V and 1 base from J, with 7 bases in between. The CDR3 contains 11 residues. Germline CDR1 DFQATT, CDR2 SNEGSKA (reference sequence).

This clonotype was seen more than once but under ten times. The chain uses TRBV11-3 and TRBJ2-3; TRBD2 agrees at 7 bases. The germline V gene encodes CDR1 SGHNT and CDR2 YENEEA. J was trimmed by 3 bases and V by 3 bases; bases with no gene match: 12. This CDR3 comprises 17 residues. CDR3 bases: TGTGCCAGCAGCTTGGGAGGGACTTCATATTCTACAGATACGCAGTATTTT. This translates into CASSLGGTSYSTDTQYF.